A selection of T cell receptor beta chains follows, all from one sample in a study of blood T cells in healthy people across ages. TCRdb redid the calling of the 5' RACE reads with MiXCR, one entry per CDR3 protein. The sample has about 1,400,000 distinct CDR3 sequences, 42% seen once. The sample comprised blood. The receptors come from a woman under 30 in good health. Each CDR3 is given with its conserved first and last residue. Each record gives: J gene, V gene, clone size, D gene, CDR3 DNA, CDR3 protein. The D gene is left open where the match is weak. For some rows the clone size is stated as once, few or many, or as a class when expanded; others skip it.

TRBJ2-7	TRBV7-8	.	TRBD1	TGTGCCTGCAGCTTCCAAGTTTGGACAGGAGCCTACGAGCAGTACTTC	CACSFQVWTGAYEQYF
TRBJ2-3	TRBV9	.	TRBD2	TGTGCCAGCAGCGGAGCGGGAGGGCCCAGCGCAGATACGCAGTATTTT	CASSGAGGPSADTQYF
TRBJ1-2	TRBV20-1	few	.	TGCAGTGCCGTTACAGAGGCCTATGGCTACACCTTC	CSAVTEAYGYTF
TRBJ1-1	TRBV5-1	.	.	TGCGCCAGCAGCTTGAAGGAGGGAGGAACTGAAGCTTTCTTT	CASSLKEGGTEAFF
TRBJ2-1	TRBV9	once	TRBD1	TGTGCCAGCAGCGTATACGACAGGGCCTCCTACAATGAGCAGTTCTTC	CASSVYDRASYNEQFF
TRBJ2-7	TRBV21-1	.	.	TGTGCCAGCAGCAGGGCTAGTCGCGAGCAGTACTTC	CASSRASREQYF
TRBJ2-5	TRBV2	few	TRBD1	TGTGCCAGCAGTCGGACAGGTGGGGGAGAGACCCAGTACTTC	CASSRTGGGETQYF
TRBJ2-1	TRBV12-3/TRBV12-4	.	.	TGTGCCAGCAGTCCGCAAATAGCGAGCGAGCAGTTCTTC	CASSPQIASEQFF
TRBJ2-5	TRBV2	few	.	TGTGCCAGCAGGTACTCCGGGGTTAGCGGAGAGACCCAGTACTTC	CASRYSGVSGETQYF
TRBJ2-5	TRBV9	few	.	TGTGCCAGCAGCCTAGAGGGTGACATTTCCCTTCGGGAGACCCAGTACTTC	CASSLEGDISLRETQYF
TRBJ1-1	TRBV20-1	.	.	TGCAGTGCCCCGTCCCCCGGGGACACTGAAGCTTTCTTT	CSAPSPGDTEAFF
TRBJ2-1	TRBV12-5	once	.	TGTGCTAGTGGTTTGACAACCCTGTACAATGAGCAGTTCTTC	CASGLTTLYNEQFF
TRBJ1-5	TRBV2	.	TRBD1	TGTGCCAGCAGTGAACAGGGGGGTAGTAGCAATCAGCCCCAGCATTTT	CASSEQGGSSNQPQHF
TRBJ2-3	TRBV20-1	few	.	TGCAGTGCTGCCCGGGGGGCCGTTAGCACAGATACGCAGTATTTT	CSAARGAVSTDTQYF
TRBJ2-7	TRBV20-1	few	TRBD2	TGCAGTGCTAGCGGCGGGCCCACTAGCGGGGGGGTTAGTTACGAGCAGTACTTC	CSASGGPTSGGVSYEQYF
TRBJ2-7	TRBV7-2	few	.	TGTGCCAGCAGCTTAGCCTTAGTGGGTACTACCTACGAGCAGTACTTC	CASSLALVGTTYEQYF
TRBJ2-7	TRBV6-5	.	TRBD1	TGTGCCAGTAGCTGGGGACAGGGTAAGGGCGAGCAGTACTTC	CASSWGQGKGEQYF
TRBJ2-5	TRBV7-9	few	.	TGTGCCAGCAGCTCCCGAGTCAGGACATCGGGGAATGAGCAGTACTTC	CASSSRVRTSGNEQYF
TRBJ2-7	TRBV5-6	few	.	TGTGCCAGCAGCCCGACAGGCGACACCTACGAGCAGTACTTC	CASSPTGDTYEQYF
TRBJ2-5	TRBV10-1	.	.	TGCGCCAGCAGCCGGGACGGTAAAGAGACCCAGTACTTC	CASSRDGKETQYF
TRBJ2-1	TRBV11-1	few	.	TGTGCCAGCAGCATATTCAGGGAGCAGTTCTTC	CASSIFREQFF
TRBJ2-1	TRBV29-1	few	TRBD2	TGCAGCGGCTCCGGGACTAGTGGGTCGGGTGAGCAGTTCTTC	CSGSGTSGSGEQFF
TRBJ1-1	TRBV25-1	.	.	TGTGCCAGCAGTGAAAACTTTTCTGGGTCTGAAGCTTTCTTT	CASSENFSGSEAFF
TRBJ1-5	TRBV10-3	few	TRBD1	TGTGCCATCAGTGAGTCCCAGGGGGAAGGGCAGCCCCAGCATTTT	CAISESQGEGQPQHF